This passage covers 22 T cell receptor beta chains from one sample sequenced in a study of shared clonotypes between healthy human individuals. Profiling relied on immunoSEQ multiplex PCR, and the TCRdb table lists in-frame clones only, not all of them. The data contain fewer than 1.6 million clones, roughly 98.5% of them singletons. The specimen sequenced was naive CD4+ T cells sorted from blood. The subset was: CD45RA+ positively selected. The source of these receptors is a man younger than 45 in good health.

The chain employs TRBV28 and TRBJ2-5; weak D call: TRBD1 (6 bases). There are 14 residues in the CDR3. The V end lost 5 bases, the J end lost 5 bases, and 15 bases lay between the germline ends. Germline CDR1 reads MDHEN; CDR2 reads SYDVKM. The CDR3 here is CASSTGPTGETQYF. CDR3 coding DNA: TGTGCCAGCAGTACAGGTCCTACAGGGGAGACCCAGTACTTC.

This chain uses TRBV11-2 with TRBJ1-1; tentative D call: TRBD1 (5 bases). Per the germline V gene, CDR1 is SGHAT and CDR2 is FQNNGV. The V end lost 3 bases, the J end lost 4 bases, and 15 bases lay between the germline ends. The length of the CDR3 is 15 residues. CDR3 nucleotide sequence: TGTGCCAGCAGCTTGGGGACCGAGCTGGGCACTGAAGCTTTCTTT. As protein: CASSLGTELGTEAFF.

CDR3 coding DNA: TGCGCCAGCAGCTCCCGGACAGGGGGCTTGTATGGCTACACCTTC. This encodes CASSSRTGGLYGYTF. The rearrangement links TRBV4-1 to TRBJ1-2; 11 bases fit TRBD1. Trimming removed 5 bases from V and 5 bases from J; junction bases left unmatched: 7. CDR1 and CDR2 (germline): MGHRA, YSYEKL. This CDR3 is 15 amino acids long.

The rearrangement joins TRBV7-6 to TRBJ2-7, with D unresolved. This CDR3 has 15 amino acids. Trimming removed 1 base from V and 1 base from J, with 11 bases in between. Germline assignment: CDR1 SGHVS and CDR2 FNYEAQ. For the CDR3, the DNA is TGTGCCAGCAGCTTAGGGGCAGACGAGTCCTACGAGCAGTACTTC. Its protein product is CASSLGADESYEQYF.

In its sample, this clone was seen once. The gene calls are TRBV2 and TRBJ2-1; 13 bases agree with TRBD2. Germline lookup yields CDR1 SNHLY and CDR2 FYNNEI. This CDR3 is built from 15 residues. Trimming took 4 bases from V and 9 from J; bases not matched to a gene: 6. DNA for the CDR3: TGTGCCAGCAGTGGTACTAGCGGGAGGGCAGGTGAGCAGTTCTTC. Its translation is CASSGTSGRAGEQFF.

The chain has TRBV9 and TRBJ1-2; perhaps TRBD1 as D (6 bases). Per the germline V gene, CDR1 is SGDLS and CDR2 is YYNGEE. The germline V and J ends were trimmed by 0 bases and 3 bases, with 15 bases remaining between them. The CDR3 sequence is 16 residues long. The CDR3 nucleotides are TGTGCCAGCAGCGTAGATCAAGAACAGGGATACTATGGCTACACCTTC. Encoded protein: CASSVDQEQGYYGYTF. Together with reference TRBV9 and TRBJ1-2, the CDR3 gives the full variable domain: DSGVTQTPKHLITATGQRVTLRCSPRSGDLSVYWYQQSLDQGLQFLIQYYNGEERAKGNILERFSAQQFPDLHSELNLSSLELGDSALYFCASSVDQEQGYYGYTFGSGTRLTVV.

CDR3 amino acids: CASSLRSGRSYTGELFF. For the CDR3, the DNA is TGTGCCAGCAGTTTGAGAAGCGGGAGAAGTTACACCGGGGAGCTGTTTTTT. The V call is TRBV27, the J call TRBJ2-2; 8 bases are shared with TRBD2. The CDR3 consists of 17 residues. The V segment lost 3 bases and the J segment 3 bases; nucleotides outside the gene matches: 9. Germline CDR1 is MNHEY and CDR2 is SMNVEV (reference sequence).

The V and J genes are TRBV7-9 and TRBJ1-3; D is undetermined. Germline lookup yields CDR1 SEHNR and CDR2 FQNEAQ (reference sequence). Trimming cost V 5 bases and J 4 bases, with 9 bases left between them. CDR3 length: 13 amino acids. The CDR3 DNA follows: TGTGCCAGCAGCACCCGCCGGGGAAACACCATATATTTT. Translating it yields CASSTRRGNTIYF. Full variable domain (rest looked up from reference TRBV7-9 and TRBJ1-3): DTGVSQNPRHKITKRGQNVTFRCDPISEHNRLYWYRQTLGQGPEFLTYFQNEAQLEKSRLLSDRFSAERPKGSFSTLEIQRTEQGDSAMYLCASSTRRGNTIYFGEGSWLTVV.

The chain couples TRBV28 to TRBJ2-7, with TRBD2 matching 10 bases. The CDR3 runs 16 residues. J was trimmed by 2 bases and V by 3 bases; bases with no gene match: 7. From germline, CDR1 is MDHEN and CDR2 SYDVKM. The CDR3: CASSLVGLAGAYEQYF. Written as DNA, the CDR3 is TGTGCCAGCAGTTTGGTCGGGCTAGCGGGAGCCTACGAGCAGTACTTC.

V usage is TRBV30 and J usage is TRBJ2-1; D possibly corresponds to TRBD1 (6 bases). The germline gives CDR1 GTSNPN, CDR2 SVGIG (reference sequence). This CDR3 region has 13 residues. Trimming took 2 bases from V and 7 from J, leaving 12 bases between them. The CDR3 spells CAWSPYRENEQFF. As DNA, the CDR3 is TGTGCCTGGAGTCCTTACAGGGAGAATGAGCAGTTCTTC.

The chain uses TRBV30 and TRBJ2-7, with no clear D. V was cut by 1 base and J by 4 bases, with 17 bases left in between. The length of the CDR3 is 15 residues. Germline V gives CDR1 GTSNPN, CDR2 SVGIG (reference sequence). The CDR3 DNA follows: TGTGCCTGGAGTGGACCGACCCATGGTATGTACGAGCAGTACTTC. Translation gives CAWSGPTHGMYEQYF. The full variable domain, completed using reference TRBV30 and TRBJ2-7, is SQTIHQWPATLVQPVGSPLSLECTVEGTSNPNLYWYRQAAGRGLQLLFYSVGIGQISSEVPQNLSASRPQDRQFILSSKKLLLSDSGFYLCAWSGPTHGMYEQYFGPGTRLTVT.

The chain carries TRBV18 and TRBJ2-7; TRBD1 aligns across 7 bases. CDR1 and CDR2 from the germline V gene are KGHSH and LQKENI. The junction had 6 bases not matched to a gene; V was cut back by 4 bases and J by 0 bases. The CDR3 is 15 residues long. In nucleotides, the CDR3 is TGTGCCAGCTCACAGGGGGCCTGGAGCTCCTACGAGCAGTACTTC. Translated, it gives CASSQGAWSSYEQYF.

The chain links TRBV9 to TRBJ2-1; no clear D. CDR1 is SGDLS, CDR2 YYNGEE, per germline. The CDR3 is 16 residues long. V was shortened by 0 bases and J by 3 bases, with 13 bases between the two germline ends. In nucleotides, the CDR3 is TGTGCCAGCAGCGTAGCAAGCGATCTAAACTACAATGAGCAGTTCTTC. It translates to CASSVASDLNYNEQFF.

The gene calls are TRBV9 and TRBJ2-3; D unclear. V was trimmed by 0 bases and J by 6 bases, leaving 8 bases between them. The CDR3 totals 13 residues. Per germline, CDR1 SGDLS and CDR2 YYNGEE. In DNA form, the CDR3 reads TGTGCCAGCAGCGTAGACCCCTCGGATACGCAGTATTTT. Protein: CASSVDPSDTQYF. Full variable domain (outside the CDR3, taken from reference TRBV9 and TRBJ2-3): DSGVTQTPKHLITATGQRVTLRCSPRSGDLSVYWYQQSLDQGLQFLIQYYNGEERAKGNILERFSAQQFPDLHSELNLSSLELGDSALYFCASSVDPSDTQYFGPGTRLTVL.

As concerns this clone: The sample contains more than one DNA sequence encoding this CDR3. The rearrangement links TRBV7-9 to TRBJ1-5; D gene unclear. CDR3 size: 12 residues. Germline CDR1 SEHNR, CDR2 FQNEAQ (reference sequence). The V and J ends lost 1 base and 7 bases respectively, with 5 bases between them. The CDR3 DNA reads as TGTGCCAGCAGCTTAGTGGGGCAGCCCCAGCATTTT. This translates into CASSLVGQPQHF.

V usage is TRBV5-5 and J usage is TRBJ2-5; D is perhaps TRBD2 (6 bases). The CDR3 has 13 residues. Per germline, CDR1 SGHKS and CDR2 YYEKEE (reference sequence). Trimming shortened V by 2 bases and J by 5 bases, and 10 bases separated the two germline ends. The CDR3 bases are TGTGCCAGCAGCTTAACTGGGGGGGAGACCCAGTACTTC. This translates into CASSLTGGETQYF.

The chain combines TRBV7-9 with TRBJ2-1; maybe TRBD1 (6 bases). The V gene lost 1 base and the J gene lost 10 bases, with 17 bases spanning the gap. The germline V gene has CDR1 SEHNR and CDR2 FQNEAQ (reference sequence). The CDR3 is 15 residues long. The CDR3 loop reads CASSLDTPDRAEQFF. The CDR3 DNA reads TGTGCCAGCAGCTTAGATACTCCGGACAGAGCCGAGCAGTTCTTC.

Points on this clone: At one end the junction does not follow the germline gene, possibly because of a read error. The chain carries TRBV18 and TRBJ2-7; D is possibly TRBD1 (6 bases). Germline V gives CDR1 KGHSH, CDR2 LQKENI. This CDR3 spans 11 amino acids. Here the CDR3 DNA reads TGTGCCAGCTCACCAGGGGGCGGCGCGCTCTTC. Translating it yields CASSPGGGALF.

This chain connects TRBV2 to TRBJ2-1; no firm D call. The CDR3 loop spans 13 amino acids. Germline-derived CDR1 and CDR2 are SNHLY and FYNNEI. V lost 4 bases and J 4 bases, leaving 8 bases between the germline ends. This chain's CDR3 is CASSGSRYNEQFF. CDR3 DNA: TGTGCCAGCAGTGGTAGCAGATACAATGAGCAGTTCTTC.

The J gene is TRBJ2-2, the V gene TRBV11-2; 7 nucleotides match TRBD2. Germline lookup yields CDR1 SGHAT and CDR2 FQNNGV. The ends lost 3 bases at V and 7 bases at J; junction bases unmatched: 8. The CDR3 totals 15 residues. The CDR3 coding sequence is TGTGCCAGCAGCTTTGTCGGGACTACGGGCGGGGAGCTGTTTTTT. This encodes CASSFVGTTGGELFF.

The chain has TRBV18 and TRBJ2-2, with unresolved D. This CDR3 spans 14 amino acids. Trimming took 8 bases from V and 3 from J, leaving 13 bases between them. Germline CDR1 KGHSH, CDR2 LQKENI. CDR3 in amino acids: CASVGVTHTGELFF. The CDR3 coding sequence is TGTGCCAGCGTTGGGGTAACCCACACCGGGGAGCTGTTTTTT.

The chain joins TRBV28 to TRBJ1-2; D is perhaps TRBD1 (6 bases). There are 15 residues in the CDR3. CDR1 and CDR2 (germline): MDHEN, SYDVKM. Trimming left V 2 bases short and J 4 bases short, with 14 bases between. The CDR3 reads CASSLPRGLPYGYTF. The DNA of the CDR3 is TGTGCCAGCAGTTTACCCAGGGGACTGCCCTATGGCTACACCTTC.